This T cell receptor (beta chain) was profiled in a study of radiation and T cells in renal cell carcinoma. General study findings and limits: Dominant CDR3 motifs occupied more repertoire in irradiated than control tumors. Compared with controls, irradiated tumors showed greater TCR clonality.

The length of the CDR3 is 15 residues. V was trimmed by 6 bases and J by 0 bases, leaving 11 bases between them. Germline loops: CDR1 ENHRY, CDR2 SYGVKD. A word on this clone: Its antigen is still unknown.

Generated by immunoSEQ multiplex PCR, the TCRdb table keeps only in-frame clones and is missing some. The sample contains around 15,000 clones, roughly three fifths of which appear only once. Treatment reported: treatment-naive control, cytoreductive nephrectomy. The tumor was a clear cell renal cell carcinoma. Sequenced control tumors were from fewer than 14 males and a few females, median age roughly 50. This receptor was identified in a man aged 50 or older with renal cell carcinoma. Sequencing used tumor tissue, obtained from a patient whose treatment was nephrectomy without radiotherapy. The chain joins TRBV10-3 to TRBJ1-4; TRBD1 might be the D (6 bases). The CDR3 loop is CAISPGQSTNEKLFF. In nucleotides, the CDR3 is TGTGCCATCAGCCCGGGACAATCAACTAATGAAAAACTGTTTTTT.